Following are 11 T cell receptor beta chains from one sample sequenced in a study of cytomegalovirus exposure and HLA in healthy donors. The study ran its PCR with 60 Vbeta and 13 Jbeta primers. Sequencing used immunoSEQ multiplex PCR; TCRdb keeps in-frame clones, though not all of them. The table shows approximately 110,000 clones, with more than 75% occurring only once. Sequenced sample: PBMCs. These receptors all come from a man aged 35 to 55 in good health and CMV-seronegative.

The chain couples TRBV19 to TRBJ1-1; D is unresolved. This CDR3 comprises 12 residues. Germline V CDR1 and CDR2: LNHDA, SQIVND (reference sequence). The V gene lost 6 bases and the J gene lost 7 bases, with 12 bases spanning the gap. CDR3 bases: TGTGCCAGTAGGGGAGAGCAGGATGAAGCTTTCTTT. Protein: CASRGEQDEAFF.

V usage is TRBV11-2 and J usage is TRBJ2-7, with 7 bases matching TRBD1. Germline V CDR1 and CDR2: SGHAT, FQNNGV. The CDR3 totals 19 residues. Unmatched junction bases numbered 19, after V lost 1 base and J lost 4 bases. As DNA, the CDR3 is TGTGCCAGCAGCTTAGTTCTCGGCAGGGGGAAATCCGCGGGTTACGAGCAGTACTTC. It is translated as CASSLVLGRGKSAGYEQYF.

The chain employs TRBV7-2 and TRBJ2-3, with TRBD2 matching 9 bases. Per the germline V gene, CDR1 is SGHTA and CDR2 is FQGNSA. The V gene end was trimmed by 2 bases and the J gene end by 2 bases; junction bases not matched to a gene: 5. This CDR3 is built from 16 residues. The CDR3 reads CASSLNGGGVTDTQYF. CDR3 coding DNA: TGTGCCAGCAGCTTAAACGGCGGGGGGGTCACAGATACGCAGTATTTT.

The chain joins TRBV20-1 to TRBJ1-2, with D unclear. Deletions cut 5 bases from V and 2 bases from J, with 6 bases between. CDR1 and CDR2 from the germline V gene are DFQATT and SNEGSKA (reference sequence). This CDR3 has 11 amino acids. The CDR3 here is CSAGENYGYTF. The CDR3 DNA sequence: TGCAGTGCTGGGGAGAACTATGGCTACACCTTC.

This chain connects TRBV6-4 to TRBJ2-3; D is ambiguous. Deletions cut 5 bases from V and 1 base from J, with 7 bases between. The germline V gene encodes CDR1 MRHNA and CDR2 SNTAGT. This CDR3 contains 13 residues. The CDR3 protein is CASSLSGTDTQYF. The CDR3, as DNA: TGTGCCAGCAGTCTCAGTGGCACAGATACGCAGTATTTT.

CDR3 sequence: CASSISDRGPDEQYF. CDR3 sequence (DNA): TGTGCCAGTAGTATTTCGGACAGGGGGCCCGACGAGCAGTACTTC. The V call is TRBV19, the J call TRBJ2-7; 11 positions agree with TRBD1. The V gene end was trimmed by 3 bases and the J gene end by 5 bases; junction bases not matched to a gene: 6. The CDR3 extends over 15 amino acids. Germline assignment: CDR1 LNHDA and CDR2 SQIVND (reference sequence). The full variable domain, in which reference TRBV19 and TRBJ2-7 provide the parts outside the CDR3, is DGGITQSPKYLFRKEGQNVTLSCEQNLNHDAMYWYRQDPGQGLRLIYYSQIVNDFQKGDIAEGYSVSREKKESFPLTVTSAQKNPTAFYLCASSISDRGPDEQYFGPGTRLTVT.

The chain employs TRBV7-9 and TRBJ2-2; the match to TRBD2 covers 12 bases. Germline V gene sequence: CDR1 SEHNR, CDR2 FQNEAQ (reference sequence). The length of the CDR3 is 17 residues. V dropped 5 bases and J dropped 2; count of bases not matched to a gene: 6. The CDR3 here is CASSRLTSGGNTGELFF. The CDR3 nucleotides read TGTGCCAGCAGCCGCCTGACTAGCGGGGGAAACACCGGGGAGCTGTTTTTT.

The chain carries TRBV7-3 and TRBJ2-1; TRBD2 aligns across 7 bases. Germline V lookup: CDR1 SGHTA, CDR2 FQGTGA. J gave up 10 bases and V 1 base, and 4 bases lay outside the gene matches. CDR3 size: 13 residues. In DNA, the CDR3 is TGTGCCAGCAGCTTAAGCGGGGGTGAGGAGCAGTTCTTC. Residues: CASSLSGGEEQFF.

The chain uses TRBV7-9 and TRBJ1-1; unclear D gene. The CDR3 is 15 amino acids. Germline lookup yields CDR1 SEHNR and CDR2 FQNEAQ (reference sequence). V was clipped by 2 bases and J by 4 bases, with 14 bases between them. The CDR3 sequence: CASSLHISGPTEAFF. The CDR3 nucleotides are TGTGCCAGCAGCTTACACATCAGTGGGCCCACTGAAGCTTTCTTT.

V is TRBV18 and J is TRBJ1-5; the D is unclear. Germline CDR1 KGHSH, CDR2 LQKENI. Trimming cost V 2 bases and J 0 bases, with 8 bases left between them. The CDR3 runs to 15 residues. In nucleotides, the CDR3 is TGTGCCAGCTCACCATCGGGAAATAGCAATCAGCCCCAGCATTTT. Translated, it gives CASSPSGNSNQPQHF.

This chain links TRBV5-4 with TRBJ1-2; no reliable D call. The CDR3 runs to 14 residues. Germline V gene sequence: CDR1 SGHNT, CDR2 YYREEE (reference sequence). The ends were cut back, 0 bases at V and 4 bases at J, with 10 bases in the middle. CDR3 DNA: TGTGCCAGCAGCTTGGCGGCCGGGGTCTATGGCTACACCTTC. This codes for CASSLAAGVYGYTF.